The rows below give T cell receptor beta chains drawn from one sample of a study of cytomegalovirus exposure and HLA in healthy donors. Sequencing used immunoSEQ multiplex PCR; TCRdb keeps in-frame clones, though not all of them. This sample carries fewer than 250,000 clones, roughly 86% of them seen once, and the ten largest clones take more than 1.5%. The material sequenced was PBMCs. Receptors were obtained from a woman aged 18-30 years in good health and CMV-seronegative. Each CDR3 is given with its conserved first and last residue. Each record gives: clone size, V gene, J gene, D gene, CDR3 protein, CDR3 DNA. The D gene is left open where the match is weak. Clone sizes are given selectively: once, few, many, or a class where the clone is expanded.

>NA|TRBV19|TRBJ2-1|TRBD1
CASRLSGTGGDNEQFF
TGTGCCAGTAGACTATCCGGGACAGGGGGTGACAATGAGCAGTTCTTC
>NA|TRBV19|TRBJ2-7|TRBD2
CASSPGLTSYEQYF
TGTGCCAGTAGCCCGGGACTAACCTCCTACGAGCAGTACTTC
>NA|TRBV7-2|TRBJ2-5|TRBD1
CASSMNRGETQYF
TGTGCCAGCAGCATGAACAGGGGAGAGACCCAGTACTTC
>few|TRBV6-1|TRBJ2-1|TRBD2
CASRKREVYNEQFF
TGTGCCAGCAGGAAGCGGGAGGTTTACAATGAGCAGTTCTTC
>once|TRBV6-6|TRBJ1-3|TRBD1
CASNSNRGTGNTIYF
TGTGCCAGCAATTCAAACAGGGGAACTGGAAACACCATATATTTT
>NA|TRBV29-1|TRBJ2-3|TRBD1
CSVAGGFGTDTQYF
TGCAGCGTTGCAGGGGGCTTCGGCACAGATACGCAGTATTTT
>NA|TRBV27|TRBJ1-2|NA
CASSPDGGNYGYTF
TGTGCCAGCAGTCCGGACGGGGGAAACTATGGCTACACCTTC
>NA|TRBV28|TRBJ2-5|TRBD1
CASSLLQTGRQETQYF
TGTGCCAGCAGTTTACTGCAGACAGGGCGCCAAGAGACCCAGTACTTC
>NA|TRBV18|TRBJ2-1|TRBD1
CASSPPRQGAEEQFF
TGTGCCAGCTCACCACCGAGGCAGGGGGCTGAGGAGCAGTTCTTC
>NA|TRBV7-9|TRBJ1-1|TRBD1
CASTYRRTGNTEAFF
TGTGCCAGCACTTACAGGCGGACAGGGAACACTGAAGCTTTCTTT
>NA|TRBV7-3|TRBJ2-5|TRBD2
CASSLKGTSGRSPETQYF
TGTGCCAGCAGCTTAAAGGGGACTAGCGGGAGGTCTCCTGAGACCCAGTACTTC
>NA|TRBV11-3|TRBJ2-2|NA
CASSERPSGTGELFF
TGTGCCAGCAGCGAGCGTCCTAGTGGCACCGGGGAGCTGTTTTTT
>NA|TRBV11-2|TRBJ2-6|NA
CASSFRGGGANVLTF
TGTGCCAGCAGCTTTAGGGGAGGTGGGGCCAACGTCCTGACTTTC
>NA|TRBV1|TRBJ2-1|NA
CTSGDLGGRVKWGEQFF
TGCACCAGCGGTGACTTAGGCGGGAGGGTAAAGTGGGGTGAGCAGTTCTTC
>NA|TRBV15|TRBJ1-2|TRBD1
CATSRHGTGDGGYTF
TGTGCCACCAGCAGGCACGGGACAGGGGATGGTGGCTACACCTTC
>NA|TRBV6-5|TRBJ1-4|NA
CASSDTFKLFF
TGTGCCAGCAGCGACACCTTCAAACTGTTTTTT
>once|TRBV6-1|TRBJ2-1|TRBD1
CASSEFIGQGYNEQFF
TGTGCCAGCAGTGAATTTATAGGACAGGGGTACAATGAGCAGTTCTTC
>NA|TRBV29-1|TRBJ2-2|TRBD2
CSVSTSGGSGGELFF
TGCAGCGTTTCCACTAGCGGGGGCTCAGGCGGGGAGCTGTTTTTT
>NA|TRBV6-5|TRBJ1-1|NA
CASRSQGSGNTEAFF
TGTGCCAGCAGATCTCAGGGTAGCGGGAACACTGAAGCTTTCTTT
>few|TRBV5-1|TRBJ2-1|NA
CASSLGGEQFF
TGCGCCAGCAGCTTGGGGGGCGAGCAGTTCTTC
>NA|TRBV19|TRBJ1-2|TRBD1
CASSISTGGYGYTF
TGTGCCAGTAGTATTTCTACAGGGGGATATGGCTACACCTTC
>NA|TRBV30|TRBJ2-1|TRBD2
CAWREGLANYNEQFF
TGTGCCTGGAGAGAGGGACTAGCGAACTACAATGAGCAGTTCTTC
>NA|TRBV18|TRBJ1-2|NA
CASSPPPGQNYGYTF
TGTGCCAGCTCACCACCCCCCGGACAGAACTATGGCTACACCTTC